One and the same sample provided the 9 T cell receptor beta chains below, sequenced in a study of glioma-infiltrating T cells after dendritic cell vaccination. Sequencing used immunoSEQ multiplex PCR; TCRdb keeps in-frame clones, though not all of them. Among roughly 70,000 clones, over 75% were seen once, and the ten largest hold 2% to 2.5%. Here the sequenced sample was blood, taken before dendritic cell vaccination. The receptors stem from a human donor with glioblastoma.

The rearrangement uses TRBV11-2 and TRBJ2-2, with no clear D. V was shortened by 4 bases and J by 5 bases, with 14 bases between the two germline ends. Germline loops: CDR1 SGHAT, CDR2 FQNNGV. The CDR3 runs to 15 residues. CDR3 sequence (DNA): TGTGCCAGCAGCTCCGAAGACTCTTTTACCGGGGAGCTGTTTTTT. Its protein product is CASSSEDSFTGELFF.

CDR3 loop: CASSWGTVRTGANVLTF. The CDR3 DNA is TGTGCCAGCAGCTGGGGGACAGTGAGGACTGGGGCCAACGTCCTGACTTTC. J is TRBJ2-6 and V is TRBV7-2, with 7 bases that match TRBD1. The CDR3 sequence is 17 residues long. CDR1 is SGHTA and CDR2 is FQGNSA in the germline V gene. Trimming at V came to 4 bases and at J to 2 bases, leaving 8 bases not matched to a gene.

DNA for the CDR3: TGCGCCAGCAGCCAAGATCAGGGGAACTATGGCTACACCTTC. Its translation: CASSQDQGNYGYTF. The genes are TRBV4-1 and TRBJ1-2; D may be TRBD1 (6 bases). This CDR3 comprises 14 residues. V gave up 0 bases and J gave up 2 bases, with 7 bases separating them. CDR1 is MGHRA and CDR2 is YSYEKL in the germline V gene.

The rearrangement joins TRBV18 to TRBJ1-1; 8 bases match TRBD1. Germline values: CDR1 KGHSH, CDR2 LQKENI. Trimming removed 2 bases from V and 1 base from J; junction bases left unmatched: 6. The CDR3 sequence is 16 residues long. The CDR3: CASSPNPGTGNTEAFF. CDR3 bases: TGTGCCAGCTCACCAAACCCCGGGACAGGGAACACTGAAGCTTTCTTT.

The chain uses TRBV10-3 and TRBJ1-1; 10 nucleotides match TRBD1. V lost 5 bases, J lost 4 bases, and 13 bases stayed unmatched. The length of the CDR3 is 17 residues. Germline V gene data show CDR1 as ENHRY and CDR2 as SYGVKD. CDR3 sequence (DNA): TGTGCCATCAGTCGGAACGGTGGGGGACAGGGGATCACTGAAGCTTTCTTT. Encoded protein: CAISRNGGGQGITEAFF.

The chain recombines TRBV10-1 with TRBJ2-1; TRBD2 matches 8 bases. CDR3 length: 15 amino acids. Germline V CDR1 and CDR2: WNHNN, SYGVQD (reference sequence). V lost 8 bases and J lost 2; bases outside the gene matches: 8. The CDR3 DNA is TGCGCCAGCTCGGGGGGGCAGGGACCCTACAATGAGCAGTTCTTC. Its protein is CASSGGQGPYNEQFF.

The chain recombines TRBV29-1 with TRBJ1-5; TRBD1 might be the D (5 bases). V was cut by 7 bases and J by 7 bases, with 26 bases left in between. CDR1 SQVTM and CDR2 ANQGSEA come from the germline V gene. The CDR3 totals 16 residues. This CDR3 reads CSGCRTAREEVQPQHF. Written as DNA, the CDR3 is TGCAGCGGGTGTAGGACCGCCAGGGAGGAGGTCCAGCCCCAGCATTTT.

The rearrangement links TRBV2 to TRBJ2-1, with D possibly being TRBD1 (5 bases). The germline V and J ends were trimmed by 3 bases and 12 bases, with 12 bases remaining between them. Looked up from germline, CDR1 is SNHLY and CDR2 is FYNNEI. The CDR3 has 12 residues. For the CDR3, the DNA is TGTGCCAGCAGTGAGGGTTGGCAGGGGCAGTTCTTC. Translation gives CASSEGWQGQFF.

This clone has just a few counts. The CDR3 DNA is TGTGCCAGCATGTTACAGGGTGCTGGGGCCAACGTCCTGACTTTC. Translated, it gives CASMLQGAGANVLTF. The chain couples TRBV27 to TRBJ2-6; possible D gene TRBD1, 6 bases. Looked up from germline, CDR1 is MNHEY and CDR2 is SMNVEV (reference sequence). The CDR3 loop spans 15 amino acids. V lost 7 bases and J 2 bases, leaving 12 bases between the germline ends.